The 20 T cell receptor beta chains below were found in one sample sequenced in a study of siplizumab effects on memory and regulatory T cells. The table came from immunoSEQ multiplex PCR; TCRdb's copy has only in-frame clones and leaves some out. The table includes over 70,000 clones, about 87% detected once. Input material: CD4+ T cells sorted from blood. The receptor set was obtained from a human donor in good health.

The V gene is TRBV18, the J gene TRBJ2-7; 9 nucleotides agree with TRBD2. CDR1 is KGHSH, CDR2 LQKENI, per germline. CDR3 length equals 12 residues. V trimming: 6 bases; J trimming: 3 bases; junction bases outside the gene matches: 0. The CDR3 DNA follows: TGTGCCAGCTCGACTAGCGGCTACGAGCAGTACTTC. It is translated as CASSTSGYEQYF.

Here the CDR3 DNA reads TGTGCCAGCACTACAAGGGCCGGGCAAGAGACCCAGTACTTC. Its protein is CASTTRAGQETQYF. The chain joins TRBV6-5 to TRBJ2-5; D is unclear. Germline V gene lookup returns CDR1 MNHEY and CDR2 SVGAGI. The CDR3 totals 14 residues. Trimming removed 7 bases from V and 2 bases from J, with 14 bases in between.

The chain recombines TRBV19 with TRBJ1-2; D gene ambiguous. The germline V gene encodes CDR1 LNHDA and CDR2 SQIVND (reference sequence). Trimming removed 7 bases at V and 5 bases at J, with 17 bases between. The CDR3 has 14 residues. Here the CDR3 DNA reads TGTGCCAGTACCCTAGTTCGACGGCCGTATGGCTACACCTTC. Residues: CASTLVRRPYGYTF.

This chain connects TRBV19 to TRBJ2-1; TRBD1 matches at 10 bases. This CDR3 has 15 amino acids. Germline assignment: CDR1 LNHDA and CDR2 SQIVND (reference sequence). Germline trimming cut 1 base from V and 4 bases from J; bases unmatched to any gene: 1. CDR3 protein: CASSIGGQGYNEQFF. CDR3 nucleotide sequence: TGTGCCAGTAGTATAGGGGGACAGGGGTACAATGAGCAGTTCTTC.

The V gene is TRBV6-1, the J gene TRBJ1-5; D unclear. Germline CDR1 and CDR2: MNHNS and SASEGT. The CDR3 contains 14 residues. V was trimmed by 7 bases and J by 3 bases, leaving 13 bases between them. CDR3 nucleotide sequence: TGTGCCAGCATGGTATTAGGGTTCAATCAGCCCCAGCATTTT. It codes for CASMVLGFNQPQHF.

The genes are TRBV18 and TRBJ2-5; D uncertain. CDR3 size: 14 residues. Germline V gives CDR1 KGHSH, CDR2 LQKENI. The V end lost 2 bases, the J end lost 2 bases, and 9 bases lay between the germline ends. The CDR3 here is CASSPSWSQETQYF. The CDR3 coding sequence is TGTGCCAGCTCACCAAGTTGGAGTCAAGAGACCCAGTACTTC.

V gene TRBV2 combines with J gene TRBJ2-6; D is tentatively TRBD1 or TRBD2 (5 bases each). In germline, CDR1 is SNHLY, CDR2 FYNNEI. This CDR3 is built from 14 residues. V lost 8 bases to trimming and J lost 1 base, with 9 bases between them. DNA for the CDR3: TGTGCCAGCGGGGGACGATCTGGGGCCAACGTCCTGACTTTC. It specifies CASGGRSGANVLTF.

This clone was seen a handful of times. The V gene is TRBV2, the J gene TRBJ2-4, with TRBD1 matching 9 bases. Germline trimming cut 7 bases from V and 2 bases from J; bases unmatched to any gene: 6. Germline V gives CDR1 SNHLY, CDR2 FYNNEI. The CDR3 has 15 residues. Here the CDR3 reads CASIPGTGTKNIQYF. The DNA for the CDR3 is TGTGCCAGCATTCCCGGGACAGGGACCAAAAACATTCAGTACTTC.

The DNA of the CDR3 is TGTGCCAGCAGCTTGGGGGGCCACCCTGAAGCTTTCTTT. Its translation is CASSLGGHPEAFF. The chain employs TRBV11-1 and TRBJ1-1, with D possibly matching TRBD1 (6 bases). The germline CDR1 and CDR2 sequences are SGHAT and FQDESV (reference sequence). The CDR3 is made up of 13 amino acids. The ends were cut back, 3 bases at V and 6 bases at J, with 11 bases in the middle. The full variable domain, its missing parts supplied by reference TRBV11-1 and TRBJ1-1, is EAEVAQSPRYKITEKSQAVAFWCDPISGHATLYWYRQILGQGPELLVQFQDESVVDDSQLPKDRFSAERLKGVDSTLKIQPAELGDSAMYLCASSLGGHPEAFFGQGTRLTVV.

The DNA for the CDR3 is TGTGCCAGTAGTATCCCGGGACTAGCAAACGAGCAGTACTTC. This encodes CASSIPGLANEQYF. The J gene is TRBJ2-7, the V gene TRBV19, with 9 bases fitting TRBD2. The V and J ends lost 3 bases and 5 bases, in that order; junction bases with no gene match: 5. The CDR3 is made up of 14 amino acids. Germline lookup yields CDR1 LNHDA and CDR2 SQIVND (reference sequence).

The gene calls are TRBV27 and TRBJ2-3, with no clear D. Trimming took 3 bases from V and 0 from J, leaving 4 bases between them. The CDR3 contains 13 residues. Germline V gene sequence: CDR1 MNHEY, CDR2 SMNVEV (reference sequence). CDR3 protein: CASSFRSTDTQYF. DNA for the CDR3: TGTGCCAGCAGTTTCCGGAGCACAGATACGCAGTATTTT.

This clone occurred a few times. This chain connects TRBV28 to TRBJ2-7, with 7 bases identical to TRBD2. The trim removed 3 bases at V and 7 bases at J, leaving 3 bases unmatched. The CDR3 is made up of 12 amino acids. The germline V gene encodes CDR1 MDHEN and CDR2 SYDVKM. The CDR3 DNA is TGTGCCAGCAGTTTCATAGCGGGTGAGCAGTACTTC. It specifies CASSFIAGEQYF.

The rearrangement links TRBV7-2 to TRBJ1-2; tentatively, D is TRBD1 (5 bases). Germline V lookup: CDR1 SGHTA, CDR2 FQGNSA. The length of the CDR3 is 14 residues. V was trimmed by 3 bases and J by 4 bases, leaving 12 bases between them. The CDR3: CASSLGGASYGYTF. The DNA of the CDR3 is TGTGCCAGCAGCTTGGGCGGGGCCTCCTATGGCTACACCTTC. The full variable domain, with the rest looked up from reference TRBV7-2 and TRBJ1-2, is GAGVSQSPSNKVTEKGKDVELRCDPISGHTALYWYRQSLGQGLEFLIYFQGNSAPDKSGLPSDRFSAERTGGSVSTLTIQRTQQEDSAVYLCASSLGGASYGYTFGSGTRLTVV.

This rearrangement joins TRBV6-1 to TRBJ2-1, with a tentative D call TRBD2 (5 bases). Germline lookup yields CDR1 MNHNS and CDR2 SASEGT. Trimming stripped 4 bases from V and 4 bases from J, with 14 bases between. The CDR3 consists of 15 residues. CDR3 residues: CASSAGLSNYNEQFF. CDR3 nucleotides: TGTGCCAGCAGTGCAGGACTTTCAAATTACAATGAGCAGTTCTTC.

In this sample, this clone turned up a few times. The gene calls are TRBV4-3 and TRBJ1-1; D is perhaps TRBD1 (5 bases). V was shortened by 3 bases and J by 5 bases, with 16 bases between the two germline ends. Germline lookup yields CDR1 LGHNA and CDR2 YSLEER. The CDR3 runs to 15 residues. The CDR3 DNA is TGCGCCAGCAGCCATCCCGGACAACCTGGGACTGAAGCTTTCTTT. This encodes CASSHPGQPGTEAFF.

The chain joins TRBV28 to TRBJ2-3; 9 bases fit TRBD1. Germline loops: CDR1 MDHEN, CDR2 SYDVKM. This CDR3 is 14 amino acids long. The J segment lost 5 bases and the V segment lost 5 bases, leaving 5 bases of the junction unmatched. The chain's CDR3 is CASSEQGAGDTQYF. For the CDR3, the DNA is TGTGCCAGCAGTGAACAGGGGGCTGGAGATACGCAGTATTTT.

This clone was seen a few times. V usage is TRBV6-5 and J usage is TRBJ2-7, with a tentative D call TRBD1 (6 bases). Looked up from germline, CDR1 is MNHEY and CDR2 is SVGAGI. The V end lost 4 bases, the J end lost 4 bases, and 14 bases lay between the germline ends. The length of the CDR3 is 14 residues. The chain's CDR3 is CASSLQGSRYEQYF. The CDR3 coding sequence is TGTGCCAGCAGTTTACAGGGAAGTAGGTACGAGCAGTACTTC.

The chain joins TRBV6-6 to TRBJ2-1, with TRBD2 matching over 7 bases. The CDR3 spans 15 residues. The germline CDR1 and CDR2 sequences are MNHNY and SVGAGI (reference sequence). The J segment lost 2 bases and the V segment lost 6 bases, leaving 7 bases of the junction unmatched. The CDR3 spells CASRVSGTTYNEQFF. Here the CDR3 DNA reads TGTGCCAGCAGAGTAAGCGGGACTACCTACAATGAGCAGTTCTTC.

The chain uses TRBV5-6 and TRBJ2-4, with a weak D call TRBD2 (5 bases). The germline V and J ends were trimmed by 0 bases and 5 bases, with 9 bases remaining between them. Germline V CDR1 and CDR2: SGHDT, YYEEEE. This CDR3 comprises 14 residues. In DNA, the CDR3 is TGTGCCAGCAGCTTGGCCGGGGTTGAAAACATTCAGTACTTC. Encoded protein: CASSLAGVENIQYF.

This clone came up once. The chain combines TRBV7-9 with TRBJ1-5; 10 positions agree with TRBD1. CDR1 and CDR2 (germline): SEHNR, FQNEAQ (reference sequence). V shed 2 bases, J shed 3 bases, and the junction held 4 bases outside the gene matches. CDR3 length: 16 amino acids. The CDR3 region has the DNA TGTGCCAGCAGCTTATTTGGGACAGGGGCCAATCAGCCCCAGCATTTT. Its translation is CASSLFGTGANQPQHF.